These T cell receptor beta chains were read from a single sample in a study of cytomegalovirus exposure and HLA in healthy donors. TCRdb keeps only in-frame clones here, not all; method: immunoSEQ multiplex PCR. Of about 71,000 clones in the sample, approximately 70% were seen once. Sequenced sample: PBMCs. The receptors were gathered from a woman aged 45-60 years in good health and CMV-seropositive. Both conserved end residues are part of each CDR3. D genes are given only for firm matches. Clone size is shown for a subset of rows, as once, few, many or a class of expanded clone.

d_gene	v_gene	abundance	j_gene	CDR3aa	CDR3nt
TRBD1	TRBV19	.	TRBJ2-7	CASSRGGLYSYEQYF	TGTGCCAGTAGTAGAGGGGGCCTATACTCCTACGAGCAGTACTTC
.	TRBV28	.	TRBJ1-1	CASRLLWEQNTEAFF	TGTGCCAGCAGATTGCTTTGGGAGCAGAACACTGAAGCTTTCTTT
.	TRBV21-1	once	TRBJ2-7	CASSKGEDRNYEQYF	TGTGCCAGCAGCAAAGGCGAGGACAGGAACTACGAGCAGTACTTC
.	TRBV5-1	.	TRBJ2-7	CASSLAADTSYEQYF	TGCGCCAGCAGCTTGGCGGCAGACACATCCTACGAGCAGTACTTC
TRBD2	TRBV19	.	TRBJ2-5	CASSLGLRAETQYF	TGTGCCAGTAGTCTGGGACTAAGGGCTGAGACCCAGTACTTC
TRBD1	TRBV2	.	TRBJ1-1	CASFRDRVDTEAFF	TGTGCCAGCTTCCGCGACAGGGTCGACACTGAAGCTTTCTTT
TRBD1	TRBV10-3	.	TRBJ1-6	CAIGTGESPLHF	TGTGCCATCGGGACAGGGGAATCCCCCCTCCACTTT
TRBD2	TRBV11-3	few	TRBJ2-1	CASSPSGGVINEQFF	TGTGCCAGCAGCCCCAGCGGGGGGGTTATCAATGAGCAGTTCTTC
TRBD2	TRBV2	medium-sized	TRBJ2-2	CASSESGREITGELFF	TGTGCCAGCAGTGAATCCGGGCGGGAGATCACCGGGGAGCTGTTTTTT
TRBD1	TRBV19	.	TRBJ1-5	CASSSTGAVNQPQHF	TGTGCCAGTAGTTCGACAGGGGCAGTGAATCAGCCCCAGCATTTT
.	TRBV28	.	TRBJ1-1	CASTSPGHQLGNTEAFF	TGTGCCAGCACCTCACCGGGACACCAGCTTGGGAACACTGAAGCTTTCTTT
TRBD1	TRBV7-6	.	TRBJ1-1	CASGTGGNTEAFF	TGTGCCAGCGGGACAGGTGGAAACACTGAAGCTTTCTTT
TRBD2	TRBV5-4	.	TRBJ2-3	CASSLGTSGARSTDTQYF	TGTGCCAGCAGCTTGGGAACTAGCGGGGCCCGAAGCACAGATACGCAGTATTTT
.	TRBV13	.	TRBJ2-7	CASSLGGRAGEPYEQYF	TGTGCCAGCAGCTTAGGGGGGCGGGCAGGGGAGCCGTACGAGCAGTACTTC
.	TRBV19	.	TRBJ2-3	CASSIGSGADTQYF	TGTGCCAGTAGTATCGGGAGTGGCGCAGATACGCAGTATTTT
.	TRBV9	.	TRBJ2-7	CASSVSGDPYSNYEQYF	TGTGCCAGCAGCGTATCAGGGGACCCTTATAGTAACTACGAGCAGTACTTC
.	TRBV7-8	.	TRBJ2-7	CASSLYIPQGPNSYEQYF	TGTGCCAGCAGCCTTTACATCCCCCAGGGCCCGAATAGCTACGAGCAGTACTTC
.	TRBV7-2	.	TRBJ1-5	CASSSLLDKNQPQHF	TGTGCCAGCAGCTCCCTACTTGACAAGAATCAGCCCCAGCATTTT
.	TRBV2	.	TRBJ2-3	CASSEGRDTDTQYF	TGTGCCAGCAGTGAAGGGAGAGACACAGATACGCAGTATTTT
.	TRBV2	.	TRBJ2-2	CASNYKRTGELFF	TGTGCCAGCAACTATAAGAGGACAGGGGAGCTGTTTTTT
TRBD2	TRBV7-3	.	TRBJ2-2	CASTNAGLGGTGELFF	TGTGCCAGCACTAACGCCGGACTAGGTGGGACCGGGGAGCTGTTTTTT
.	TRBV27	.	TRBJ1-3	CASSSGAGNTIYF	TGTGCCAGCAGTTCAGGGGCTGGAAACACCATATATTTT
TRBD2	TRBV4-3	.	TRBJ2-1	CASSQDHPGGFDNEQFF	TGCGCCAGCAGCCAAGATCATCCGGGGGGGTTTGACAATGAGCAGTTCTTC
TRBD2	TRBV29-1	.	TRBJ2-3	CSGGLAGRTDTQYF	TGCAGCGGGGGACTAGCGGGACGCACAGATACGCAGTATTTT
TRBD2	TRBV28	.	TRBJ2-1	CASSGASGTYEQFF	TGTGCCAGCTCGGGGGCTAGCGGGACCTATGAGCAGTTCTTC
.	TRBV19	.	TRBJ1-1	CASTVEDSRNTEAFF	TGTGCCAGTACTGTGGAGGACAGTCGAAACACTGAAGCTTTCTTT
.	TRBV29-1	.	TRBJ1-1	CSVVGGNTEAFF	TGCAGCGTTGTCGGGGGGAACACTGAAGCTTTCTTT
TRBD1	TRBV4-3	.	TRBJ1-1	CASSQERTGGNTEAFF	TGCGCCAGCAGCCAAGAGCGCACAGGGGGGAACACTGAAGCTTTCTTT
TRBD2	TRBV28	few	TRBJ2-7	CASSLPTSGMNEQYF	TGTGCCAGCAGTCTTCCCACTAGCGGGATGAACGAGCAGTACTTC
.	TRBV28	.	TRBJ1-5	CASSLLGQSYQPQHF	TGTGCCAGCAGTCTCCTCGGACAGTCATATCAGCCCCAGCATTTT
.	TRBV28	.	TRBJ1-4	CASSLYSNEKLFF	TGTGCCAGCAGTTTATACAGTAATGAAAAACTGTTTTTT
.	TRBV5-1	.	TRBJ2-3	CASSLGTASTDTQYF	TGCGCCAGCAGCTTGGGGACAGCTAGCACAGATACGCAGTATTTT
TRBD1	TRBV6-1	.	TRBJ1-2	CASSREGAVVGYTF	TGTGCCAGCAGTCGGGAGGGGGCGGTAGTTGGCTACACCTTC
TRBD1	TRBV29-1	few	TRBJ1-1	CSAVGAGGTEAFF	TGCAGCGCCGTAGGGGCAGGGGGCACTGAAGCTTTCTTT
.	TRBV7-2	.	TRBJ1-1	CASSFLREAEAFF	TGTGCCAGCAGCTTCCTCCGAGAGGCCGAAGCTTTCTTT
.	TRBV5-1	.	TRBJ1-2	CASRREANYGYTF	TGCGCCAGCAGGAGGGAAGCTAACTATGGCTACACCTTC
.	TRBV4-1	.	TRBJ1-2	CASSHPLTFGYTF	TGCGCCAGCAGCCACCCATTAACTTTTGGCTACACCTTC
.	TRBV7-8	medium-sized	TRBJ2-1	CASSLDGGSYNEQFF	TGTGCCAGCAGCTTAGACGGGGGCTCCTACAATGAGCAGTTCTTC